The following is a T cell receptor beta chain sequence with its context. Antigen specificity is unknown. This entry comes from a study of response to subunit inactivated influenza vaccine. TCRdb re-analysed the RT-PCR reads in MiXCR, keeping a single row per CDR3 protein. In the table there are 800,000 to 1,000,000 distinct CDR3 sequences, approximately 21% of which are singletons. Findings of the study overall: Seasonal influenza vaccination, on each occasion, was suggested by the authors to recruit few new T cells.

CDR3 size: 14 residues. V dropped 5 bases and J dropped 1; count of bases not matched to a gene: 5. Germline assignment: CDR1 SGHVS and CDR2 FQNEAQ. The material sequenced was PBMCs from blood, taken 5 days after vaccination. This sequence joins TRBV7-8 and TRBJ2-7, with 7 bases identical to TRBD2. The origin of this receptor is a man aged 45 to 65 who received an inactivated influenza vaccine. CDR3 sequence reads: CASSMRETSYEQYF. CDR3 in DNA: TGTGCCAGCAGCATGCGGGAGACGTCCTACGAGCAGTACTTC.